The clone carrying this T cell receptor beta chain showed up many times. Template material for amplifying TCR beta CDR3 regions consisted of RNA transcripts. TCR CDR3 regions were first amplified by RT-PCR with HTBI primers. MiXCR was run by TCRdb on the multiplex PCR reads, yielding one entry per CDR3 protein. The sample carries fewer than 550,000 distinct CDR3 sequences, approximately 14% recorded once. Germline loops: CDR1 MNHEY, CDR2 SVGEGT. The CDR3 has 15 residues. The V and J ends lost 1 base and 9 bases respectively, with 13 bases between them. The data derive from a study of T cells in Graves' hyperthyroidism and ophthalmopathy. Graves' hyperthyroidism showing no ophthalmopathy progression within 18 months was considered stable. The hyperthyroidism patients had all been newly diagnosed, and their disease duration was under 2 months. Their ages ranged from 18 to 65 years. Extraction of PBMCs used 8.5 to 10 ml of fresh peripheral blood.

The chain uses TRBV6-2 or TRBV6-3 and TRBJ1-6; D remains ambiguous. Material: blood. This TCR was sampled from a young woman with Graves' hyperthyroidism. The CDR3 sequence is CASSYWPPDGSPLHF. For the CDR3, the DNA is TGTGCCAGCAGTTACTGGCCCCCCGACGGTTCACCCCTCCACTTT.